These T cell receptor beta chains were read from a single sample in a study of blood T cell repertoires in COVID-19. Sequencing used immunoSEQ multiplex PCR; TCRdb keeps in-frame clones, though not all of them. Among around 250,000 clones, approximately 87% were seen once, and the ten largest hold roughly 6.3%. The source material was peripheral blood. Source of these receptors: a man aged 55 to 70 with acute or convalescent COVID-19. Both conserved end residues are part of each CDR3. D genes are given only for firm matches. Not every row has a clone size; where given, it reads once, few, many or a size class.

clone_size,j_call,v_call,d_call,cdr3_nt,cdr3_aa
NA,TRBJ2-1,TRBV9,NA,TGTGCCAGCAGCGGCGTCCGGACAACCACGCCCTCCTACAATGAGCAGTTCTTC,CASSGVRTTTPSYNEQFF
NA,TRBJ1-1,TRBV28,NA,TGTGCCAGCAGTTTACTCAGGGGTGGCACTGAAGCTTTCTTT,CASSLLRGGTEAFF
NA,TRBJ1-6,TRBV18,TRBD1,TGTGCCAGCTCACCGGAGACAGGGCGAAATTCACCCCTCCACTTT,CASSPETGRNSPLHF
once,TRBJ2-4,TRBV4-3,NA,TGCGCCAGCTCCCGGTCCCTAGCCAAAAACATTCAGTACTTC,CASSRSLAKNIQYF
NA,TRBJ2-5,TRBV5-1,TRBD1,TGCGCCAGCAGCTCGGATGGTACAGGGGGCGCCCGGGAGACCCAGTACTTC,CASSSDGTGGARETQYF
NA,TRBJ1-1,TRBV28,TRBD1,TGTGCCAGCAGTGCACAGGGGACTGAAGCTTTCTTT,CASSAQGTEAFF
few,TRBJ2-7,TRBV27,TRBD2,TGTGCCAGCAGTCTGTTTGGCGGGAGAATCTCCTACGAGCAGTACTTC,CASSLFGGRISYEQYF
NA,TRBJ1-5,TRBV4-2,TRBD1,TGTGCCAGCAGCCAAGCTGGGACAGGCAATCAGCCCCAGCATTTT,CASSQAGTGNQPQHF
NA,TRBJ2-1,TRBV4-3,TRBD1,TGCGCCAGCAGCGTGGACAGGGTGGATGAGCAGTTCTTC,CASSVDRVDEQFF
NA,TRBJ1-1,TRBV6-5,NA,TGTGCCAGCAGTTACTCGCGCGGGGGGGCGAACACTGAAGCTTTCTTT,CASSYSRGGANTEAFF
once,TRBJ2-1,TRBV7-2,TRBD2,TGTGCCAGCAGCCTAGGGACTAGCAATGAGCAGTTCTTC,CASSLGTSNEQFF
NA,TRBJ2-1,TRBV15,TRBD1,TGTGCCACCAGCAGAGTGCCTGGACAGGGGTACAATGAGCAGTTCTTC,CATSRVPGQGYNEQFF
NA,TRBJ1-5,TRBV6-5,NA,TGTGCCAGCAGTCGGGGGAATCAGCCCCAGCATTTT,CASSRGNQPQHF
NA,TRBJ2-1,TRBV3-1/TRBV3-2,TRBD2,TGTGCCAGCAGCCAAGATTGGCTAGCGGCTTACAATGAGCAGTTCTTC,CASSQDWLAAYNEQFF
NA,TRBJ1-2,TRBV6-5,TRBD1,TGTGCCAGCACCGCGGGGACAGGGGGAAGGGGAGGCTACACCTTC,CASTAGTGGRGGYTF
NA,TRBJ2-7,TRBV14,TRBD1,TGTGCCAGCAGCCGAGGGACAGCCGAGCAGTACTTC,CASSRGTAEQYF
NA,TRBJ2-5,TRBV14,TRBD1,TGTGCCAGCAGCCGGGACAGGGTAGAGACCCAGTACTTC,CASSRDRVETQYF
NA,TRBJ1-2,TRBV10-3,TRBD1,TGTGCCATCGCCTCGACAGGGTCCTATGGCTACACCTTC,CAIASTGSYGYTF
NA,TRBJ2-3,TRBV7-2,NA,TGTGCCAGCAGCTTAGACACCCACCCCACAGATACGCAGTATTTT,CASSLDTHPTDTQYF
NA,TRBJ2-5,TRBV28,TRBD2,TGTGCCAGCAGCCCCGGACTAGCCTCGTACCAAGAGACCCAGTACTTC,CASSPGLASYQETQYF
NA,TRBJ1-2,TRBV6-2/TRBV6-3,TRBD1,TGTGCCAGCAGTCGGGGGACAGCCAACTATGGCTACACCTTC,CASSRGTANYGYTF
NA,TRBJ1-5,TRBV30,NA,TGTGCCTGGAGTGCGACAGGAAATCAGCCCCAGCATTTT,CAWSATGNQPQHF